A selection of T cell receptor beta chains follows, all from one sample in a study of graft-versus-host responses after intestinal transplantation. Using immunoSEQ multiplex PCR, the repertoire was profiled, and TCRdb retains in-frame clones only, with some absent. The sample consists of nearly 20,000 clones, approximately 86% of them appearing once. Specimen: PBMCs, collected more than 220 days after intestinal transplant. All receptors come from a human patient who received an intestinal transplant, so some T cells may come from the graft donor. Both conserved end residues are part of each CDR3. The order of the fields is V gene, clone size, D gene, J gene, CDR3 length, CDR3 DNA, CDR3 protein. The D gene is left open where the match is weak. Some rows have no size entry. The others give once, few or many, or a class for an expanded clone.

v_gene: TRBV4-1; abundance: -; d_gene: TRBD2; j_gene: TRBJ2-7; len: 15; CDR3nt: TGCGCCAGCAGCCTTAGCGGGGGGGCCCCCTACGAGCAGTACTTC; CDR3aa: CASSLSGGAPYEQYF
v_gene: TRBV5-1; abundance: -; d_gene: TRBD1; j_gene: TRBJ2-3; len: 16; CDR3nt: TGCGCCAGCAGCCCCCTGGACAGGGGAAGCACAGATACGCAGTATTTT; CDR3aa: CASSPLDRGSTDTQYF
v_gene: TRBV7-9; abundance: -; d_gene: -; j_gene: TRBJ2-7; len: 12; CDR3nt: TGTGCCAGCAGCTCACTCTCCTACGAGCAGTACTTC; CDR3aa: CASSSLSYEQYF
v_gene: TRBV27; abundance: -; d_gene: -; j_gene: TRBJ2-7; len: 15; CDR3nt: TGTGCCAGCAGTTCCTCGCGGGCTAGCTCCTACGAGCAGTACTTC; CDR3aa: CASSSSRASSYEQYF
v_gene: TRBV19; abundance: -; d_gene: -; j_gene: TRBJ1-1; len: 13; CDR3nt: TGTGCCAGTATGCTCAGGATGAACACTGAAGCTTTCTTT; CDR3aa: CASMLRMNTEAFF
v_gene: TRBV6-1; abundance: once; d_gene: -; j_gene: TRBJ2-1; len: 17; CDR3nt: TGTGCCAGCAGTGTCATCAGCCGGGACGGAGGCTACAATGAGCAGTTCTTC; CDR3aa: CASSVISRDGGYNEQFF
v_gene: TRBV7-2; abundance: -; d_gene: -; j_gene: TRBJ2-7; len: 12; CDR3nt: TGTGCCAGCAGCTTAACGACCTACGAGCAGTACTTC; CDR3aa: CASSLTTYEQYF
v_gene: TRBV6-1; abundance: -; d_gene: TRBD1; j_gene: TRBJ2-2; len: 15; CDR3nt: TGTGCCAGCAAAAGGGGGACAGGCAACACCGGGGAGCTGTTTTTT; CDR3aa: CASKRGTGNTGELFF
v_gene: TRBV7-6; abundance: -; d_gene: TRBD1; j_gene: TRBJ1-1; len: 15; CDR3nt: TGTGCCAGCAGCACCACACAGGGGGGCATCGCTGAAGCTTTCTTT; CDR3aa: CASSTTQGGIAEAFF
v_gene: TRBV6-4; abundance: -; d_gene: -; j_gene: TRBJ2-2; len: 14; CDR3nt: TGTGCCAGCAGCCTGGGGACTCCGCCCGGGGAGCTGTTTTTT; CDR3aa: CASSLGTPPGELFF
v_gene: TRBV11-1; abundance: -; d_gene: -; j_gene: TRBJ2-5; len: 13; CDR3nt: TGTGCCAGCAGCTTGGGTACACAAGAGACCCAGTACTTC; CDR3aa: CASSLGTQETQYF
v_gene: TRBV19; abundance: -; d_gene: TRBD2; j_gene: TRBJ2-1; len: 17; CDR3nt: TGTGCCAGTAGTATACCCCCGGGTAGCGGGGGCTACAATGAGCAGTTCTTC; CDR3aa: CASSIPPGSGGYNEQFF
v_gene: TRBV7-9; abundance: -; d_gene: TRBD2; j_gene: TRBJ2-1; len: 15; CDR3nt: TGTGCCAGCAGCTTTCTAGCGGGGCTATACAATGAGCAGTTCTTC; CDR3aa: CASSFLAGLYNEQFF
v_gene: TRBV27; abundance: -; d_gene: -; j_gene: TRBJ2-2; len: 13; CDR3nt: TGTGCCAGCAGTTTCTGGGGCACCGGGGAGCTGTTTTTT; CDR3aa: CASSFWGTGELFF
v_gene: TRBV9; abundance: -; d_gene: TRBD2; j_gene: TRBJ2-1; len: 16; CDR3nt: TGTGCCAGCAGCGCCGGAGGACTAGCGACCAACAATGAGCAGTTCTTC; CDR3aa: CASSAGGLATNNEQFF
v_gene: TRBV6-5; abundance: -; d_gene: -; j_gene: TRBJ1-2; len: 15; CDR3nt: TGTGCCAGCAGTGGATATCGACAAGGCTACTATGGCTACACCTTC; CDR3aa: CASSGYRQGYYGYTF
v_gene: TRBV5-1; abundance: -; d_gene: TRBD2; j_gene: TRBJ2-1; len: 19; CDR3nt: TGCGCCAGCAGCCCTACGCTGCGCGGGGGGGCCGTCCCCTACAATGAGCAGTTCTTC; CDR3aa: CASSPTLRGGAVPYNEQFF
v_gene: TRBV5-1; abundance: -; d_gene: -; j_gene: TRBJ2-7; len: 14; CDR3nt: TGCGCCAGCAGCTTGGTTCCGGATACCTACGAGCAGTACTTC; CDR3aa: CASSLVPDTYEQYF
v_gene: TRBV2; abundance: -; d_gene: -; j_gene: TRBJ1-5; len: 13; CDR3nt: TGTGCCAGCAGTGACGGTTCACAGACAGCCCAGCATTTT; CDR3aa: CASSDGSQTAQHF
v_gene: TRBV7-3; abundance: -; d_gene: -; j_gene: TRBJ1-1; len: 13; CDR3nt: TGTGCCAGCAGCTCAACAGTGAACACTGAAGCTTTCTTT; CDR3aa: CASSSTVNTEAFF
v_gene: TRBV5-1; abundance: -; d_gene: TRBD1; j_gene: TRBJ2-7; len: 16; CDR3nt: TGCGCCAGCAGCAAGCACGGGACAGGGAATTTGGACGAGCAGTACTTC; CDR3aa: CASSKHGTGNLDEQYF
v_gene: TRBV7-7; abundance: -; d_gene: -; j_gene: TRBJ2-1; len: 15; CDR3nt: TGTGCCAGCAGTCCCTCCAGGGCGCTATACAATGAGCAGTTCTTC; CDR3aa: CASSPSRALYNEQFF
v_gene: TRBV7-2; abundance: few; d_gene: -; j_gene: TRBJ1-1; len: 13; CDR3nt: TGTGCCAGCAGCTTAGCCGCAAACACTGAAGCTTTCTTT; CDR3aa: CASSLAANTEAFF
v_gene: TRBV4-1; abundance: once; d_gene: -; j_gene: TRBJ1-2; len: 14; CDR3nt: TGCGCCAGCAGCCAAGGGTACAGGGACTTAGGCTACACCTTC; CDR3aa: CASSQGYRDLGYTF
v_gene: TRBV28; abundance: -; d_gene: -; j_gene: TRBJ2-7; len: 13; CDR3nt: TGTGCCAGCAGAGGTCCGGGGAAGGGCGAGCAGTACTTC; CDR3aa: CASRGPGKGEQYF
v_gene: TRBV19; abundance: -; d_gene: TRBD1; j_gene: TRBJ1-1; len: 14; CDR3nt: TGTGCCAGTAGCCCTTGGACAGGTAACACTGAAGCCTTCTTT; CDR3aa: CASSPWTGNTEAFF
v_gene: TRBV6-1; abundance: large; d_gene: -; j_gene: TRBJ2-7; len: 14; CDR3nt: TGTGCCAGCAGTGAAGGAACAGGAGTCTACGAGCAGTACTTC; CDR3aa: CASSEGTGVYEQYF
v_gene: TRBV4-1; abundance: -; d_gene: TRBD2; j_gene: TRBJ2-6; len: 16; CDR3nt: TGCGCCAGCAGCCACAGTAGCGGGGAAGGGGCCAACGTCCTGACTTTC; CDR3aa: CASSHSSGEGANVLTF
v_gene: TRBV11-3; abundance: -; d_gene: -; j_gene: TRBJ1-6; len: 14; CDR3nt: TGTGCCAGCAGCCCCAGCTCGGCAGGTCTTTCCCTCCACTTT; CDR3aa: CASSPSSAGLSLHF
v_gene: TRBV30; abundance: once; d_gene: -; j_gene: TRBJ1-1; len: 16; CDR3nt: TGTGCCTGGAGTGTACTGGGGGGCCGTACGTACACTGAAGCTTTCTTT; CDR3aa: CAWSVLGGRTYTEAFF
v_gene: TRBV12-5; abundance: few; d_gene: -; j_gene: TRBJ2-1; len: 11; CDR3nt: TGTGCTAGTGGTTTGGAGGTAGGGCAGTTCTTC; CDR3aa: CASGLEVGQFF
v_gene: TRBV19; abundance: -; d_gene: -; j_gene: TRBJ2-1; len: 12; CDR3nt: TGTGCCAGTAGTATCTTTGGGACTGAGCAGTTCTTC; CDR3aa: CASSIFGTEQFF
v_gene: TRBV7-8; abundance: few; d_gene: TRBD2; j_gene: TRBJ2-3; len: 16; CDR3nt: TGTGCCAGCAGCCCCCGACTAGCGGGCTTCAAAGATACGCAGTATTTT; CDR3aa: CASSPRLAGFKDTQYF
v_gene: TRBV11-2; abundance: -; d_gene: -; j_gene: TRBJ2-3; len: 12; CDR3nt: TGTGCCAGCAGCACGGAACTAGAAGAGCAGTATTTT; CDR3aa: CASSTELEEQYF
v_gene: TRBV2; abundance: -; d_gene: -; j_gene: TRBJ2-3; len: 12; CDR3nt: TGTGCCAGCTTGACGGCTACAGATACGCAGTATTTT; CDR3aa: CASLTATDTQYF
v_gene: TRBV2; abundance: -; d_gene: -; j_gene: TRBJ2-2; len: 13; CDR3nt: TGTGCCAGCAGGAGTACAGGCGCCGGGGAGCTGTTTTTT; CDR3aa: CASRSTGAGELFF
v_gene: TRBV4-3; abundance: -; d_gene: TRBD1; j_gene: TRBJ1-6; len: 16; CDR3nt: TGCGCCAGCAGCCAAGACTGGACAGGTTATAATTCACCCCTCCACTTT; CDR3aa: CASSQDWTGYNSPLHF
v_gene: TRBV14; abundance: few; d_gene: TRBD2; j_gene: TRBJ2-3; len: 13; CDR3nt: TGTGCCAGCAGACACGGAGCGGGGCATACGCAGTATTTT; CDR3aa: CASRHGAGHTQYF
v_gene: TRBV6-5; abundance: -; d_gene: -; j_gene: TRBJ1-2; len: 15; CDR3nt: TGTGCCAGCAGTGCCGTAACAGGTTCCCCGAGTGGCTACACCTTC; CDR3aa: CASSAVTGSPSGYTF